Listed here are 5 T cell receptor beta chains from one sample, sequenced in a study of early T cells in non-severe SARS-CoV-2 infection. TCRdb reprocessed the 5' RACE reads via MiXCR and lists one record per CDR3 protein. The table has 40,000 to 55,000 distinct CDR3 sequences, 12% seen once; the top ten hold more than 15%. Sequencing used whole blood. The receptors here all came from an adult who was a healthcare worker with PCR-confirmed SARS-CoV-2 infection or an uninfected control (not recorded which).

This clonotype was found a few times. This chain joins TRBV29-1 and TRBJ1-5; D is undetermined. This CDR3 spans 12 amino acids. Germline-derived CDR1 and CDR2 are SQVTM and ANQGSEA. Trimming took off 7 bases at V and 9 bases at J, with 16 bases between the two ends. CDR3 nucleotides: TGCAGCGCCTCACTGCCCGGCCGGCCCCAGCATTTT. This translates into CSASLPGRPQHF.

This clonotype came up a few times. The J gene is TRBJ1-1, the V gene TRBV4-2; 7 bases map to TRBD1. There are 16 residues in the CDR3. Germline V CDR1 and CDR2: LGHNA, YNFKEQ. J was trimmed by 1 base and V by 5 bases; bases with no gene match: 10. The CDR3: CASSSQPGQRNTEAFF. The CDR3, as DNA: TGTGCCAGCAGCTCTCAACCGGGACAGAGGAACACTGAAGCTTTCTTT.

This clonotype has a handful of counts. This chain connects TRBV12-3 or TRBV12-4 to TRBJ2-3; 9 bases line up with TRBD2. The CDR3 sequence is 17 residues long. Trimming took 4 bases from V and 6 from J; bases not matched to a gene: 14. DNA of the CDR3: TGTGCCAGCAGTTCCCAACGGGGCGGGAGGGCATGGGATACGCAGTATTTT. Translated: CASSSQRGGRAWDTQYF.

This clonotype was observed a handful of times. V is TRBV6-1 and J is TRBJ2-3; the D is unclear. In germline, CDR1 is MNHNS, CDR2 SASEGT. The CDR3 has 15 residues. Trimming pared 3 bases from V and 1 base from J, leaving 11 bases between. The CDR3 spells CASSEGFVGTDTQYF. The CDR3 region has the DNA TGTGCCAGCAGTGAGGGGTTCGTTGGCACAGATACGCAGTATTTT.

This clonotype was counted a few times. The chain joins TRBV11-3 to TRBJ2-3; D possibly matches TRBD1 or TRBD2 (5 bases each). Germline CDR1 SGHNT, CDR2 YENEEA. This CDR3 has 12 residues. Deletions cut 0 bases from V and 10 bases from J, with 8 bases between. CDR3 loop: CASSLDRGPQYF. The CDR3 DNA follows: TGTGCCAGCAGCTTAGATAGGGGACCGCAGTATTTT.